This TCR beta chain emerged from a study of blood T cell repertoires in COVID-19. Study background: PBMCs, B-cell-depleted T cells, or T cells were the source of the cDNA or gDNA that made up the material.

The germline CDR1 and CDR2 sequences are LGHDT and YNNKEL (reference sequence). V shed 0 bases and J 5 bases; nucleotides not matched to a gene: 5. There are 15 residues in the CDR3. The repertoire was sequenced with immunoSEQ multiplex PCR; TCRdb's copy has only in-frame clones and lacks some. The data contain approximately 500,000 clones, 70% to 90% of them singletons. The chain is built from TRBV3-1 (or the pseudogene TRBV3-2) and TRBJ1-1; 8 bases are a match to TRBD1. Input material: peripheral blood. The receptor's source is a human donor in a cohort sampled during active COVID-19. CDR3 loop: CASSQEGGTGTEAFF. The CDR3, as DNA: TGTGCCAGCAGCCAAGAAGGCGGGACAGGAACTGAAGCTTTCTTT.